A single sample gave rise to the 24 T cell receptor beta chains below, sequenced in a study of blood T cell repertoires in COVID-19. The data were produced by immunoSEQ multiplex PCR, yet TCRdb's version contains in-frame clones alone and is incomplete. Among 250,000 to 300,000 clones listed, 80% to 90% were seen once. Sequencing was carried out using peripheral blood. These receptors all come from a woman younger than 45 with COVID-19, enrolled during active disease.

V and J are TRBV5-6 and TRBJ1-5, with unresolved D. Germline V gives CDR1 SGHDT, CDR2 YYEEEE. CDR3 size: 13 residues. Trimming stripped 2 bases from V and 4 bases from J, with 7 bases between. CDR3 sequence (DNA): TGTGCCAGCAGCTTCCAGTCAAATCAGCCCCAGCATTTT. It encodes CASSFQSNQPQHF. The full variable domain, with the rest looked up from reference TRBV5-6 and TRBJ1-5, is DAGVTQSPTHLIKTRGQQVTLRCSPKSGHDTVSWYQQALGQGPQFIFQYYEEEERQRGNFPDRFSGHQFPNYSSELNVNALLLGDSALYLCASSFQSNQPQHFGDGTRLSIL.

The chain uses TRBV19 and TRBJ2-1, with TRBD2 matching over 12 bases. With V trimmed by 1 base and J by 10 bases, 5 bases remained unmatched. Germline loops: CDR1 LNHDA, CDR2 SQIVND (reference sequence). CDR3 length equals 15 residues. CDR3 in amino acids: CASSIGTSGILEQFF. In nucleotides, the CDR3 is TGTGCCAGTAGTATAGGGACTAGCGGGATCCTAGAGCAGTTCTTC.

In nucleotides, the CDR3 is TGTGCCAGCAGCGAGAGGGGGGGGAACTATGGCTACACCTTC. Encoded protein: CASSERGGNYGYTF. The chain recombines TRBV28 with TRBJ1-2; possible D gene TRBD1, 6 bases. CDR1 is MDHEN, CDR2 SYDVKM, per germline. Trimming pared 6 bases from V and 2 bases from J, leaving 13 bases between. This CDR3 has 14 residues.

The CDR3 nucleotides read TGCAGCGTACAGGGGGCAATGAACACTGAAGCTTTCTTT. Its translation: CSVQGAMNTEAFF. The chain has TRBV29-1 and TRBJ1-1; 9 positions match TRBD1. Germline CDR1 reads SQVTM; CDR2 reads ANQGSEA. V trimming: 6 bases; J trimming: 0 bases; junction bases outside the gene matches: 2. This CDR3 is built from 13 residues.

The CDR3 sequence is CASSPLGQGLPEQYF. CDR3 in DNA: TGCGCCAGCAGCCCCCTGGGACAGGGCCTCCCAGAGCAGTACTTC. This sequence joins TRBV4-1 and TRBJ2-7, with 9 bases identical to TRBD1. CDR1 and CDR2 from the germline V gene are MGHRA and YSYEKL. Trimming took 4 bases from V and 7 from J; bases not matched to a gene: 11. There are 15 residues in the CDR3.

This clone was seen only once. This CDR3 is CASSLGEVRNEQFF. CDR3 coding DNA: TGTGCCAGCAGTTTAGGGGAGGTAAGAAATGAGCAGTTCTTC. The rearrangement joins TRBV6-5 to TRBJ2-1, with a possible D match to TRBD2 (6 bases). V lost 4 bases to trimming and J lost 7 bases, with 14 bases between them. The length of the CDR3 is 14 residues. Looked up from germline, CDR1 is MNHEY and CDR2 is SVGAGI.

The chain carries TRBV19 and TRBJ1-5; D is unresolved. V lost 1 base, J lost 0 bases, and 4 bases lay in between. In germline, CDR1 is LNHDA, CDR2 SQIVND (reference sequence). The CDR3 spans 14 residues. The DNA of the CDR3 is TGTGCCAGTAGTATAGGTATTAGCAATCAGCCCCAGCATTTT. Encoded protein: CASSIGISNQPQHF.

The J gene is TRBJ2-5, the V gene TRBV5-1, with TRBD2 identical over 11 bases. The length of the CDR3 is 16 residues. In germline, CDR1 is SGHRS, CDR2 YFSETQ. V trimming: 3 bases; J trimming: 5 bases; junction bases outside the gene matches: 9. The CDR3 region is CASSWTLAGGYETQYF. The CDR3 DNA reads as TGCGCCAGCAGCTGGACGCTAGCGGGGGGTTATGAGACCCAGTACTTC.

This chain joins TRBV6-6 and TRBJ1-2, with D possibly TRBD1 on 5 matching bases. The V gene's germline CDR1 is MNHNY and CDR2 SVGAGI (reference sequence). The V end lost 0 bases, the J end lost 5 bases, and 16 bases lay between the germline ends. This CDR3 has 16 amino acids. The DNA for the CDR3 is TGTGCCAGCAGTTACTCGACTGACCGGGGGAAGTATGGCTACACCTTC. As protein: CASSYSTDRGKYGYTF.

In its sample, this clone was seen a few times. The chain joins TRBV12-3 or TRBV12-4 to TRBJ1-3, with D possibly TRBD1 on 6 matching bases. CDR3 length: 13 amino acids. The V gene lost 3 bases and the J gene lost 7 bases, with 10 bases spanning the gap. The CDR3 loop is CASSFGTGNTIYF. As DNA, the CDR3 is TGTGCCAGCAGTTTCGGTACAGGGAACACCATATATTTT.

In nucleotides, the CDR3 is TGTGCCAGCAGACGGGGAGAGACCCAGTACTTC. This gives the protein CASRRGETQYF. V usage is TRBV6-5 and J usage is TRBJ2-5, with a tentative D call TRBD2 (5 bases). Germline V gene lookup returns CDR1 MNHEY and CDR2 SVGAGI. The germline V and J ends were trimmed by 6 bases and 4 bases, with 6 bases remaining between them. The CDR3 covers 11 residues.

The CDR3 sequence is CAISESAGKWGSNYGYTF. CDR3 coding DNA: TGTGCCATCAGTGAGTCGGCGGGAAAATGGGGGTCGAACTATGGCTACACCTTC. The chain links TRBV10-3 to TRBJ1-2; the D gene is possibly TRBD1 (5 bases). Per the germline V gene, CDR1 is ENHRY and CDR2 is SYGVKD. CDR3 length equals 18 residues. Trimming shortened V by 0 bases and J by 2 bases, and 19 bases separated the two germline ends.

The chain couples TRBV27 to TRBJ1-2; no clear D gene. CDR3 length: 16 residues. Deletions cut 7 bases from V and 2 bases from J, with 20 bases between. Germline V gene sequence: CDR1 MNHEY, CDR2 SMNVEV (reference sequence). The CDR3 coding sequence is TGTGCCAGCATGTTACGAATAAATGGCAGGAACTATGGCTACACCTTC. Amino acid sequence: CASMLRINGRNYGYTF.

This sequence joins TRBV7-6 and TRBJ2-7, with 9 positions matching TRBD1. There are 15 residues in the CDR3. V lost 5 bases to trimming and J lost 5 bases; unmatched junction nucleotides: 10. CDR1 is SGHVS and CDR2 is FNYEAQ in the germline V gene. CDR3 sequence reads: CASSRGQGRKDEQYF. The CDR3 DNA reads as TGTGCCAGCAGCCGTGGACAGGGGAGAAAGGACGAGCAGTACTTC.

This chain uses TRBV3-1 (or the pseudogene TRBV3-2) with TRBJ1-3, with D unresolved. V lost 3 bases to trimming and J lost 0 bases, with 6 bases between them. The CDR3 contains 14 residues. The germline CDR1 and CDR2 sequences are LGHDT and YNNKEL (reference sequence). CDR3 in DNA: TGTGCCAGCAGCCAGAAGAGCTCTGGAAACACCATATATTTT. This sequence encodes CASSQKSSGNTIYF.

The J gene is TRBJ1-4, the V gene TRBV6-5; 7 bases fit TRBD1. The CDR3 spans 15 residues. The V segment lost 5 bases and the J segment 7 bases; nucleotides outside the gene matches: 10. The germline CDR1 and CDR2 sequences are MNHEY and SVGAGI. The CDR3 protein is CASSQMTGKGEKLFF. In nucleotides, the CDR3 is TGTGCCAGCAGTCAAATGACAGGGAAGGGTGAAAAACTGTTTTTT.

This clone was recorded a few times. This sequence joins TRBV6-1 and TRBJ2-7, with 12 nucleotides matching TRBD1. The germline gives CDR1 MNHNS, CDR2 SASEGT. V lost 2 bases and J lost 9; bases outside the gene matches: 11. This CDR3 has 16 residues. Here the CDR3 DNA reads TGTGCCAGCAGTGAACATGGGGGACAGGGGGCTTATGGGCAGTACTTC. Its translation: CASSEHGGQGAYGQYF.

This chain uses TRBV9 with TRBJ2-3; TRBD2 matches 10 bases. The V gene end was trimmed by 6 bases and the J gene end by 7 bases; junction bases not matched to a gene: 5. The CDR3 contains 13 residues. CDR1 and CDR2 from the germline V gene are SGDLS and YYNGEE. The CDR3 bases are TGTGCCAGCATGGCTAGCGGGGGACATACGCAGTATTTT. Protein sequence: CASMASGGHTQYF.

This chain joins TRBV11-2 and TRBJ1-2; 10 positions match TRBD1. The CDR3 is 14 residues long. Germline assignment: CDR1 SGHAT and CDR2 FQNNGV. J was trimmed by 2 bases and V by 5 bases; bases with no gene match: 2. The CDR3 region has the DNA TGTGCCAGCAGCCTGGGACAGGGGAACTATGGCTACACCTTC. Amino acid sequence: CASSLGQGNYGYTF.

V and J are TRBV12-3 or TRBV12-4 and TRBJ1-2, with 7 bases that match TRBD1. The ends lost 6 bases at V and 4 bases at J; junction bases unmatched: 5. The CDR3 is 13 amino acids. The chain's CDR3 is CASSPDRVYGYTF. As DNA, the CDR3 is TGTGCCAGCAGCCCCGACAGGGTCTATGGCTACACCTTC.

J is TRBJ2-1 and V is TRBV3-1 (or the pseudogene TRBV3-2); the D gene is possibly TRBD1 (6 bases). The ends were cut back, 4 bases at V and 4 bases at J, with 14 bases in the middle. The CDR3 loop spans 15 amino acids. The germline CDR1 and CDR2 sequences are LGHDT and YNNKEL (reference sequence). CDR3 sequence reads: CASSPPMGAYNEQFF. For the CDR3, the DNA is TGTGCCAGCAGCCCCCCTATGGGGGCATACAATGAGCAGTTCTTC.

The V and J genes are TRBV5-4 and TRBJ1-2; 7 bases agree with TRBD1. Per germline, CDR1 SGHNT and CDR2 YYREEE (reference sequence). Trimming at V came to 5 bases and at J to 4 bases, leaving 11 bases not matched to a gene. The CDR3 is 15 amino acids. CDR3 amino acids: CASSYGTQGFYGYTF. CDR3 sequence (DNA): TGTGCCAGCAGTTATGGCACACAGGGGTTCTATGGCTACACCTTC.

This clone has a single count. The chain recombines TRBV10-2 with TRBJ1-5; D unresolved. Germline loops: CDR1 WSHSY, CDR2 SAAADI. Trimming removed 7 bases at V and 2 bases at J, with 9 bases between. This CDR3 region has 13 residues. The chain's CDR3 is CASTEIGNQPQHF. CDR3 coding DNA: TGCGCCAGCACCGAGATTGGCAATCAGCCCCAGCATTTT.

V and J are TRBV5-4 and TRBJ1-1, with 7 bases fitting TRBD1. The CDR3 extends over 17 amino acids. CDR1 and CDR2 (germline): SGHNT, YYREEE (reference sequence). The trim removed 3 bases at V and 0 bases at J, leaving 11 bases unmatched. In DNA, the CDR3 is TGTGCCAGCAGCTCAAAGACAGGGATAGGGGTGAACACTGAAGCTTTCTTT. Protein product: CASSSKTGIGVNTEAFF.